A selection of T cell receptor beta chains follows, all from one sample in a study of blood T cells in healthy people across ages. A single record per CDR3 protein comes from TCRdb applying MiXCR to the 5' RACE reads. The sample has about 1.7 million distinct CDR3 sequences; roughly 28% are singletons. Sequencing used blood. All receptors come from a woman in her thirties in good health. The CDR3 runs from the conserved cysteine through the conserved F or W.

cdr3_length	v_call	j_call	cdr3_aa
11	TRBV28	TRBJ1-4	CASESNEKLFF
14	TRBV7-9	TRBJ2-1	CASSRPQGPNEQFF
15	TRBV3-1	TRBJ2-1	CASSQDVAGSTEQFF
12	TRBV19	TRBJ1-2	CASNPGGRGYTF
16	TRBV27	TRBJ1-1	CAGSLLGTGGNTEAFF
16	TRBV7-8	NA	CASSEHRDRGRETQYF
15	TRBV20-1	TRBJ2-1	CSAGVGREAYNEQFF
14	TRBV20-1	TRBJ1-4	CSAPDPVRSEKLFF
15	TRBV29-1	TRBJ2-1	CSVDSQPGGSVEQFF
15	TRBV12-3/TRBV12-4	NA	CASSPAGGSYNEQYF
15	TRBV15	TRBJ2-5	CATSRDQSPPETQYF
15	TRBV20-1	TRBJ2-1	CSATLLAGKYNEQFF
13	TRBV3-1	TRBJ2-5	CASSQLSRQTQYF
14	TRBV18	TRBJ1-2	CASSPLDRGDGYTF
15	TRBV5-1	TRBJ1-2	CASSARQGANCGYTF
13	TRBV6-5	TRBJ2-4	CASRRGFYNEQYF
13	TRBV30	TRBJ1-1	CAWTGGWHTEAFF
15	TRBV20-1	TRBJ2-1	CSAGGGLAGCNEQFF